This record looks at one T cell receptor beta chain sequence and its context. In its sample, this clonotype was seen a few times. This clone's antigen is unknown. One base away there is no much larger clone; base qualities are not given. V loses 0 bases, J loses 0 bases, and the germline ends lie 10 bases apart. The germline V gene specifies SGDLS as CDR1 and YYNGEE as CDR2. Including cysteine and phenylalanine, the CDR3 has 16 amino acids. This entry keeps only the CDR3 DNA: 48 bases, framed from base 1. The library was prepared using 5' RACE. Sequencing relied on an Illumina HiSeq 2500. A second PCR of roughly 6 to 11 cycles was run with a J-beta primer mix and a sample-barcoded 5' primer. A template-switch 5' adaptor carrying 12 random nucleotides introduced a unique molecular identifier onto each TCR beta cDNA molecule. Each sample yielded at least 2.5 million CDR3-containing paired-end reads. The Mint cDNA synthesis kit, primed by a TRBC-specific oligonucleotide, was used to synthesize first-strand cDNA from all RNA. After uracil-DNA glycosylase treatment, a first 18-cycle PCR used universal primers M1SS and BC2_uni_R on all cDNA. Concerning the study's data processing: For normalization, 1 million high-quality reads, each with a distinct molecular identifier, were randomly selected from each sample. Instead of being binned into consensus sequences, reads with shared molecular identifiers were discarded. MiTCR, with a Q25 quality threshold and the strictest error-elimination algorithm, was used for CDR3 identification, clonotype clustering and error correction. A nonparametric unseen species model with Euler transformation was used to estimate lower-bound total TCR beta diversity. TCRdb passed the public sequencing reads through fastp at Q25 and MiXCR, retaining productive beta sequences. Each entry is one CDR3 protein sequence, shown with its most common DNA and genes. The V and J calls here are based on TCRdb, not the publication. Present in this sample are 600,000 to 900,000 distinct CDR3 sequences, approximately 24% of which were seen just once. In total, the top ten clones hold around 3% of the sample.

Systemically healthy Caucasian individuals from Russia, approximately 39 in total and aged roughly 6 to 95 years, were included as donors. Each donor gave ten milliliters of peripheral blood, drawn into EDTA-treated Vacutainer tubes. Ficoll-Paque density-gradient centrifugation was used to isolate PBMCs, with at least 7 million per sample. Total RNA, at least 6 micrograms per sample, was extracted from PBMCs with Trizol reagent. The percentages of naive CD45RAhigh/CD27high T cells were determined by flow cytometry on a PBMC aliquot from every donor. This entry belongs to a study of blood T cells in healthy people across ages (dated by TCRdb to between 2015 and 2017). For the wider study: In model experiments, roughly one uniquely barcoded TCR beta cDNA molecule per two T cells was captured by template switching. Using the same blood draw, the study looked at two additional independent replicas of 1 million unique cDNA reads for two donors, one aged 18 to 30 and the other aged 80 or older. Age-related changes in TCR beta repertoire diversity were measured in the study by deep sequencing normalized with unique cDNA molecular identifiers. The donors were split into four age groups: young (average around 16 years), middle-aged (39), aged (about 56) and long-lived (roughly 80).

General conclusions and limits of the study: Observed TCR beta diversity per million T cells fell roughly linearly with age, and a significant reduction was already apparent by age approximately 40. There was a strong correlation between observed TCR beta diversity and the percentage of naive T cells measured by flow cytometry. The long-lived group showed more naive CD4+ T cells, fewer expanded clones and increased TCR diversity than the aged group, suggesting age selection. Donor CMV infection status was unknown, potentially confounding age-related changes in expanded clonotypes. Estimates of total diversity based on one million sequenced T cells were regarded as lower bounds and as underestimates. Bulk unsorted PBMC profiling prevented conclusive comparison of naive and antigen-experienced compartments.

The same sample was also used in a study of T cells of mothers and their children. That second report states: The donors were nine systemically healthy Caucasian individuals, made up of three mothers and their six children. cDNA synthesis consumed the entire amount of extracted RNA, loaded at approximately 1.4 ug RNA in each 15 ul reaction. In the second PCR, the M1S primer added sample barcodes and 2-4 random nucleotides. More than 8 million TCR beta CDR3 reads were obtained from each mother, and millions of reads were obtained from each child. Thymic selection similarly shapes TCR recombination output in related and unrelated pairs, with minor effect from inherited differences. Related mother-child pairs always showed normalized repertoire overlap that was slightly higher than in unrelated mother-child pairs, though the difference was never significant. No persistent microchimeric T cell clones were found, with a detection sensitivity of roughly 100 clones per million clonotypes. Deep NGS was used in the study to compare the TCR beta repertoires of mothers and children and to look for features that separate related mother-child pairs from unrelated individuals. On average, the children were roughly 12 +/- 4 years old, while the mothers were approximately 40 +/- 4 years old. After adapter ligation with NEBNext reagents, the libraries were sequenced on Illumina HiSeq 2000 with 100+100 nt paired-end reads. Mother and child libraries were prepared a month apart and sequenced in separate runs to prevent cross-contamination. For each donor, somewhere between roughly 450,000 and 2,000,000 distinct TCR beta clonotypes were identified. Naive TCR beta clonotypes were estimated from low-frequency clonotypes matched to each donor's FACS-determined naive share, without sorting.

The rearrangement combines TRBV9 with TRBJ2-1; the D gene lacks a confident call. The sequencing input was blood. The clonotype was recovered from a boy younger than 18 in good health. The CDR3 protein: CASSVVRASSYNEQFF. The DNA sequence follows: TGTGCCAGCAGCGTAGTACGAGCAAGCTCCTACAATGAGCAGTTCTTC. With the rest looked up from the reference TRBV9 and TRBJ2-1 genes rather than sequenced, the full variable domain is DSGVTQTPKHLITATGQRVTLRCSPRSGDLSVYWYQQSLDQGLQFLIQYYNGEERAKGNILERFSAQQFPDLHSELNLSSLELGDSALYFCASSVVRASSYNEQFFGPGTRLTVL.